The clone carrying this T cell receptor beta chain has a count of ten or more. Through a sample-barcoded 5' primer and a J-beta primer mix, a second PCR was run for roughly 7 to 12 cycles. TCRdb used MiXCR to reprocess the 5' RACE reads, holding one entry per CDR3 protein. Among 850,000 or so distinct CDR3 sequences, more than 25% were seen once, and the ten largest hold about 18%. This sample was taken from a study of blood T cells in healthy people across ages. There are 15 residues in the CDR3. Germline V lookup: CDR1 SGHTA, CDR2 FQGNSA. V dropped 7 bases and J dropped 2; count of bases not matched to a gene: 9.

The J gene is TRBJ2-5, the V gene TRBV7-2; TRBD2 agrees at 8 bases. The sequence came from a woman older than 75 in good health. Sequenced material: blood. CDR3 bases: TGTGCCAGCAATCGACCGGGGGGGGGGCAAGAGACCCAGTACTTC. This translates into CASNRPGGGQETQYF.